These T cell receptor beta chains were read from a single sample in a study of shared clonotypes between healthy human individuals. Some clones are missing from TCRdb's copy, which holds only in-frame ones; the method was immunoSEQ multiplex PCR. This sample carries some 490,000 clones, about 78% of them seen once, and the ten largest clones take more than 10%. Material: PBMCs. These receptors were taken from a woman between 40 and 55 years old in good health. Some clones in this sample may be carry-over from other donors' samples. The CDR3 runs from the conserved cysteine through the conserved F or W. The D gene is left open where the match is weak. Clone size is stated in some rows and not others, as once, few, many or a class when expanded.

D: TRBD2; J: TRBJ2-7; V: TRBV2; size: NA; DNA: TGTGCCAGCAGACCCGGGACTAGACGCGAGCAGTACTTC; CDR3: CASRPGTRREQYF
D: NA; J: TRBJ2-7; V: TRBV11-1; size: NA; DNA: TGTGCCAGCAGCTTATCTCAGGTTTCATCGGGCTACGAGCAGTACTTC; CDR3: CASSLSQVSSGYEQYF
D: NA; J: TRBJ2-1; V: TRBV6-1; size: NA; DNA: TGTGCCAGCAGTTTCCAGACAGGTTCCTACAATGAGCAGTTCTTC; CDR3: CASSFQTGSYNEQFF
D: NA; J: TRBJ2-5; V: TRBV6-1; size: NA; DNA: TGTGCCAGCAGCGTCTCTCCGGAGGGCCAAGAGACCCAGTACTTC; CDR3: CASSVSPEGQETQYF
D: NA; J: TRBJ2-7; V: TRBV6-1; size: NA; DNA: TGTGCCAGCAGCTCGCGGGGCAACGCCGAGTACGAGCAGTACTTC; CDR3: CASSSRGNAEYEQYF
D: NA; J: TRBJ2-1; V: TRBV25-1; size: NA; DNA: TGTGCCAGCAGCCAGGGGATCTCCTACAATGAGCAGTTCTTC; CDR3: CASSQGISYNEQFF
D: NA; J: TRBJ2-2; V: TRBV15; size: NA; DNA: TGTGCCACCAGCGGGGGACTTAACACCGGGGAGCTGTTTTTT; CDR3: CATSGGLNTGELFF
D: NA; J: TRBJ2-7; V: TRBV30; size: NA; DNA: TGTGCCTGGAGTTTACAGCTCAACGAGCAGTACTTC; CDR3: CAWSLQLNEQYF
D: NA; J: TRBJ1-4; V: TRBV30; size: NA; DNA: TGTGCCTGGAGTCGGGGGCAGAAGAATGAAAAACTGTTTTTT; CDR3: CAWSRGQKNEKLFF
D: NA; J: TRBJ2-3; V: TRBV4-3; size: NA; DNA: TGCGCCAGCAGCCAAGATTATGGCGGGAGCACAGATACGCAGTATTTT; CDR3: CASSQDYGGSTDTQYF
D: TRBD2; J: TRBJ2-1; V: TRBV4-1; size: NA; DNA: TGCGCCAGCAGCCAAGTAGCGGGAGATATCGATGAGCAGTTCTTC; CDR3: CASSQVAGDIDEQFF
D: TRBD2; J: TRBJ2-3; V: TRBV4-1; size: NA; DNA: TGCGCCAGCAGCGCAAGACTAGCGGGAGCCACAGATACGCAGTATTTT; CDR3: CASSARLAGATDTQYF
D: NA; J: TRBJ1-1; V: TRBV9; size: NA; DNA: TGTGCCAGCAGCGTAGGTGGTTTTGGGAACACTGAAGCTTTCTTT; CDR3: CASSVGGFGNTEAFF
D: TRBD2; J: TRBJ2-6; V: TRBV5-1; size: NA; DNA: TGCGCCAGCAGCTTGGCCGGACTAGCGGTAAGCTCTGGGGCCAACGTCCTGACTTTC; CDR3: CASSLAGLAVSSGANVLTF
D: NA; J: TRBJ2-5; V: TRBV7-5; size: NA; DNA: TGTGTCAGAAGCTACCGGACTAGAGAGACCCAGTACTTC; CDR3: CVRSYRTRETQYF
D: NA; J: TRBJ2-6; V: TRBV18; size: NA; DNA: TGTGCCAGTCTCTCCGGGGCCGGGGCCAACGTCCTGACTTTC; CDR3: CASLSGAGANVLTF
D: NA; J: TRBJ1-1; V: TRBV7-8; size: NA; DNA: TGTGCCAGCAGCCAGGGACATCAGAACACTGAAGCTTTCTTT; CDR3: CASSQGHQNTEAFF
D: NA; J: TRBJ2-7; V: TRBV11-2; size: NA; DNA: TGTGCCAGCAGCTTAGGGCCAGTGAACTCCTACGAGCAGTACTTC; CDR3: CASSLGPVNSYEQYF
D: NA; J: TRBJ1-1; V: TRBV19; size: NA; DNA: TGTGCCAGTAGTATCTCCATGAACACTGAAGCTTTCTTT; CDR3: CASSISMNTEAFF
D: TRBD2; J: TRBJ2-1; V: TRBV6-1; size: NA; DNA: TGTGCCAGCAGTGTGTTAGCGGGAGAGCACTCCTACAATGAGCAGTTCTTC; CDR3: CASSVLAGEHSYNEQFF
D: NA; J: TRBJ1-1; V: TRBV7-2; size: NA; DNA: TGTGCCAGCAGCCCACGCCCAGGGGCGCGTTCTTTGGTGGCTTTCTTT; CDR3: CASSPRPGARSLVAFF
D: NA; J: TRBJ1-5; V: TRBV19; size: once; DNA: TGTGCCAGTAGTATAGCGGGGAAAAGGGGTAGCAATCAGCCCCAGCATTTT; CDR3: CASSIAGKRGSNQPQHF
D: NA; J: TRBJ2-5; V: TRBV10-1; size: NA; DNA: TGCGCCAGCAGTGAGTCGAGGGGGTACCAAGAGACCCAGTACTTC; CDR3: CASSESRGYQETQYF
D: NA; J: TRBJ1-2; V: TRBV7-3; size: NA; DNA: TGTGCCAGCAGCAAGGAAACCGGCTATGGCTACACCTTC; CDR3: CASSKETGYGYTF
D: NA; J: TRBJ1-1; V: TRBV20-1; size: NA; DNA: TGCAGTGCTAGTCCTGGCACTGAAGCTTTCTTT; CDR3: CSASPGTEAFF
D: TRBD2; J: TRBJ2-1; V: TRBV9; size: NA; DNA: TGTGCCAGCAGCGTAGCTAGCGGGACCTCCTACAATGAGCAGTTCTTC; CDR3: CASSVASGTSYNEQFF